The T cell receptor (beta chain) described here comes from a study of T cells in Graves' hyperthyroidism and ophthalmopathy. Study at large: Peripheral blood was taken when the disease was first diagnosed, before any treatment began. Notes on the study in general: Blood also carried most thyroid clonotypes expanded above 0.001. Ophthalmopathy and stable hyperthyroidism were told apart by a 13 V-J model. Model output signaled ophthalmopathy a median 6.5 months ahead of onset.

The table lists this clonotype with a few counts. What it binds is unknown. The CDR3 is made up of 16 amino acids. Germline V gene data show CDR1 as MDHEN and CDR2 as SYDVKM. The V and J ends lost 6 bases and 2 bases, in that order; junction bases with no gene match: 9. Template material for amplifying TCR beta CDR3 regions consisted of RNA transcripts. HTBI primers drove first-round RT-PCR of the TCR CDR3. TCRdb itself ran the multiplex PCR reads through MiXCR, one entry per CDR3 protein. This table holds 450,000 to 600,000 distinct CDR3 sequences, roughly 15% found once. The sequenced material came from blood. This TCR came from a woman aged 40 to 50 with Graves' hyperthyroidism. The gene calls are TRBV28 and TRBJ2-2; TRBD1 matches at 7 bases. Here the CDR3 DNA reads TGTGCCAGCAGCCCTACAGGGGCCATAAACACCGGGGAGCTGTTTTTT. This translates into CASSPTGAINTGELFF.